The 14 T cell receptor beta chains reported below all come from one sample, sequenced in a study of cytomegalovirus exposure and HLA in healthy donors. The PCR contained 60 Vbeta and 13 Jbeta primers. The table came from immunoSEQ multiplex PCR; TCRdb's copy has only in-frame clones and leaves some out. This specimen shows about 140,000 clones; the ten leading clones hold less than 3.5%. Specimen: PBMCs. The receptors stem from a man in his forties in good health and CMV-seronegative.

The rearrangement uses TRBV5-1 and TRBJ1-4, with D maybe TRBD1 (5 bases). This CDR3 contains 17 residues. CDR1 SGHRS and CDR2 YFSETQ come from the germline V gene. The V gene lost 1 base and the J gene lost 5 bases, with 18 bases spanning the gap. In DNA, the CDR3 is TGCGCCAGCAGCTTGTCCGGGACGGGGGGTCTGAATGAAAAACTGTTTTTT. Its protein product is CASSLSGTGGLNEKLFF.

The chain combines TRBV7-3 with TRBJ1-1; possibly TRBD1 for D (6 bases). The V gene's germline CDR1 is SGHTA and CDR2 FQGTGA. This CDR3 is built from 17 residues. Trimming pared 5 bases from V and 11 bases from J, leaving 30 bases between. The CDR3 coding sequence is TGTGCCAGCAGCGAACGGCCCCTACGGGGGGCCCTCGGGTACGCTTTCTTT. Residues: CASSERPLRGALGYAFF.

This chain links TRBV28 with TRBJ2-7, with 9 bases that match TRBD1. The CDR3 length is 15 residues. V lost 5 bases and J lost 2; bases outside the gene matches: 7. Germline lookup yields CDR1 MDHEN and CDR2 SYDVKM. The CDR3 DNA is TGTGCCAGCAGTCCCGCCGGGACAGGGACCTACGAGCAGTACTTC. The encoded protein is CASSPAGTGTYEQYF.

This chain connects TRBV7-2 to TRBJ1-4; TRBD1 matches at 8 bases. The CDR3 consists of 15 residues. The junction had 0 bases not matched to a gene; V was cut back by 1 base and J by 2 bases. Looked up from germline, CDR1 is SGHTA and CDR2 is FQGNSA. Written as DNA, the CDR3 is TGTGCCAGCAGCTTAGGACAGGGGACTAATGAAAAACTGTTTTTT. Encoded protein: CASSLGQGTNEKLFF.

In the case of this clone: The sample carries other DNA sequences with the same CDR3. This chain joins TRBV6-6 and TRBJ2-7; 8 bases are a match to TRBD1. The V gene end was trimmed by 1 base and the J gene end by 3 bases; junction bases not matched to a gene: 2. The germline CDR1 and CDR2 sequences are MNHNY and SVGAGI (reference sequence). The CDR3 contains 14 residues. CDR3 region: CASSYFGQGYEQYF. As DNA, the CDR3 is TGTGCCAGCAGTTACTTTGGACAGGGCTACGAGCAGTACTTC.

The chain employs TRBV7-3 and TRBJ2-2, with 10 bases fitting TRBD2. The CDR3 sequence is 17 residues long. Trimming cost V 3 bases and J 4 bases; bases outside gene matches: 8. Germline V gene lookup returns CDR1 SGHTA and CDR2 FQGTGA. The CDR3 reads CASSFLPGLASTGELFF. CDR3 sequence (DNA): TGTGCCAGCAGCTTTCTACCGGGACTAGCGAGCACCGGGGAGCTGTTTTTT.

Concerning this clone: This sample includes further DNA sequences coding for the same CDR3. This chain uses TRBV20-1 with TRBJ1-1; no firm D call. Germline assignment: CDR1 DFQATT and CDR2 SNEGSKA (reference sequence). Trimming stripped 4 bases from V and 1 base from J, with 4 bases between. CDR3 size: 11 residues. This chain's CDR3 is CSANRNTEAFF. CDR3 DNA sequence: TGCAGTGCTAATAGGAACACTGAAGCTTTCTTT.

The chain uses TRBV5-1 and TRBJ1-1, with a tentative D call TRBD1 (5 bases). The ends were cut back, 4 bases at V and 1 base at J, with 11 bases in the middle. Germline V lookup: CDR1 SGHRS, CDR2 YFSETQ. This CDR3 contains 14 residues. CDR3 protein: CASSLRTSNTEAFF. The DNA of the CDR3 is TGCGCCAGCAGCCTCAGGACATCGAACACTGAAGCTTTCTTT.

This rearrangement joins TRBV9 to TRBJ2-2; 8 bases line up with TRBD1. The junction had 12 bases not matched to a gene; V was cut back by 2 bases and J by 6 bases. CDR1 and CDR2 (germline): SGDLS, YYNGEE. There are 17 residues in the CDR3. The CDR3 loop reads CASSVFFRTGFSGELFF. The DNA for the CDR3 is TGTGCCAGCAGCGTCTTTTTCCGGACAGGGTTCTCCGGGGAGCTGTTTTTT.

The rearrangement links TRBV5-6 to TRBJ1-2, with TRBD1 matching over 9 bases. The CDR3 loop spans 15 amino acids. Trimming removed 2 bases from V and 2 bases from J; junction bases left unmatched: 4. Germline V lookup: CDR1 SGHDT, CDR2 YYEEEE. The DNA of the CDR3 is TGTGCCAGCAGCTTCGGGACAGGGACGAACTATGGCTACACCTTC. Its translation: CASSFGTGTNYGYTF.

CDR3 protein: CASSSWTSGTDTQYF. CDR3 DNA sequence: TGTGCCAGCAGCTCCTGGACTAGCGGAACAGATACGCAGTATTTT. V is TRBV7-2 and J is TRBJ2-3; the match to TRBD2 covers 10 bases. The length of the CDR3 is 15 residues. The junction had 4 bases not matched to a gene; V was cut back by 4 bases and J by 3 bases. Germline V gene sequence: CDR1 SGHTA, CDR2 FQGNSA. Looking up the rest from reference TRBV7-2 and TRBJ2-3 gives the full variable domain: GAGVSQSPSNKVTEKGKDVELRCDPISGHTALYWYRQSLGQGLEFLIYFQGNSAPDKSGLPSDRFSAERTGGSVSTLTIQRTQQEDSAVYLCASSSWTSGTDTQYFGPGTRLTVL.

This chain joins TRBV5-4 and TRBJ1-6; D possibly corresponds to TRBD1 (6 bases). V was clipped by 4 bases and J by 6 bases, with 14 bases between them. In germline, CDR1 is SGHNT, CDR2 YYREEE (reference sequence). The CDR3 has 15 residues. CDR3 residues: CASSDRTGLNSPLHF. The CDR3 DNA reads as TGTGCCAGCAGCGATAGAACAGGGCTTAATTCACCCCTCCACTTT.

The rearrangement uses TRBV7-3 and TRBJ2-4, with a tentative D call TRBD2 (5 bases). Trimming removed 1 base at V and 0 bases at J, with 10 bases between. The V gene's germline CDR1 is SGHTA and CDR2 FQGTGA. This CDR3 is built from 16 residues. This CDR3 reads CASSLNAGVAKNIQYF. CDR3 sequence (DNA): TGTGCCAGCAGCTTAAATGCCGGGGTAGCCAAAAACATTCAGTACTTC.

The rearrangement links TRBV29-1 to TRBJ2-5, with a tentative D call TRBD2 (6 bases). Germline-derived CDR1 and CDR2 are SQVTM and ANQGSEA. The ends were cut back, 3 bases at V and 5 bases at J, with 10 bases in the middle. The CDR3 loop spans 12 amino acids. The chain's CDR3 is CSVDGGLETQYF. CDR3 bases: TGCAGCGTTGACGGAGGGTTGGAGACCCAGTACTTC.